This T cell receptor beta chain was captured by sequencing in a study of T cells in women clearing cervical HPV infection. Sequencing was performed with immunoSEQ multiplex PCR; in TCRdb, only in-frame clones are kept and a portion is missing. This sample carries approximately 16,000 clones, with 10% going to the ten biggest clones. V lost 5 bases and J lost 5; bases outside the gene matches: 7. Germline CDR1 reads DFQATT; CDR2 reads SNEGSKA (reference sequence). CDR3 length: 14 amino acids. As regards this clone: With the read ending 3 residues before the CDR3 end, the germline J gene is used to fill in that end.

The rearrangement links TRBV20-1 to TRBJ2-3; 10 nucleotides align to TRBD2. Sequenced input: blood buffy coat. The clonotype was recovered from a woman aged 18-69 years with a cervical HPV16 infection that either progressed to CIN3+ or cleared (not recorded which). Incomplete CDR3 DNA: TGCAGTGCTTCTCTAGCGGGAGTGAGAGATACG. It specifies CSASLAGVRDT. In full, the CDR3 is CSASLAGVRDTQYF.